This T cell receptor beta chain was sequenced during a study of blood T cells in healthy people across ages. Study outcomes and limitations: A greater number of naive CD4+ cells and higher diversity distinguished long-lived donors from aged donors. Across samples, TCR beta diversity tracked strongly with naive T cell percentage.

The authors ran a second PCR of about 6 to 12 cycles using a sample-barcoded 5' primer and a J-beta primer mix. Each sample provided no less than 2.5 million CDR3-containing paired-end reads. TCRdb called the 5' RACE reads again in MiXCR, with one record for every CDR3 protein. The table includes 1.2 million to 1.5 million distinct CDR3 sequences, approximately 38% detected once. V dropped 5 bases and J dropped 0 bases, with 15 bases sitting between them. Per germline, CDR1 DFQATT and CDR2 SNEGSKA (reference sequence). CDR3 length: 15 residues. Of note for this clonotype: The antigen is not known. Since a much larger clone is just one base distant, this may be a read error.

Per sample, no less than 5 micrograms of total RNA were extracted. The source is a woman aged 18-29 years in good health. Sequences were obtained from blood. The chain carries TRBV20-1 and TRBJ2-3; D possibly uses TRBD1 or TRBD2 (6 bases each). In DNA, the CDR3 is TGCAGTGCTCCCGCTGTGGGGGGCAGCACAGATACGCAGTATTTT. Translated, it gives CSAPAVGGSTDTQYF.